The rows below give T cell receptor beta chains drawn from one sample of a study of T-cell reconstitution after alpha-beta-depleted transplantation in children. TCRdb re-derived calls from the PCR reads in MiXCR, one entry per CDR3 protein. The sample carries 95,000 to 120,000 distinct CDR3 sequences, approximately 6.4% recorded once. Sequenced here: PBMCs, mostly from graft donor cells, sampled 360 days after TCRalphabeta/CD19-depleted stem cell transplant. Every receptor here comes from a male patient aged 2-10 years who had a stem cell transplant for acute lymphoblastic leukemia, so the T cells may come from the graft donor. The CDR3 runs from the conserved cysteine through the conserved F or W. The D gene is left open where the match is weak. Clone size is shown for a subset of rows, as once, few, many or a class of expanded clone.

v_gene	abundance	d_gene	j_gene	CDR3nt	CDR3aa
TRBV15	many	NA	TRBJ2-3	TGTGCCACCAGCAGAGACTGGAGTCGGACAGATACGCAGTATTTT	CATSRDWSRTDTQYF
TRBV5-1	few	NA	TRBJ2-2	TGCGCCAGCAGCTTTAAGACGGCGAACACCGGGGAGCTGTTTTTT	CASSFKTANTGELFF
TRBV4-3	many	NA	TRBJ1-1	TGCGCCAGCAGCCAAGAGGGCAGCTTGAACACTGAAGCTTTCTTT	CASSQEGSLNTEAFF
TRBV5-5	many	NA	TRBJ2-2	TGTGCCAGCACTCTACCCCCGGGCACCGGGGAGCTGTTTTTT	CASTLPPGTGELFF
TRBV24-1	many	NA	TRBJ2-2	TGTGCCACCAGTGACCCAGGACAGAACCTGAACACCGGGGAGCTGTTTTTT	CATSDPGQNLNTGELFF
TRBV5-1	few	TRBD2	TRBJ2-5	TGCGCCAGCAGCTCCCCCGGGACTAGCGGGGGGACTGCCTGGAGAGAGACCCAGTACTTC	CASSSPGTSGGTAWRETQYF
TRBV12-3/TRBV12-4	many	NA	TRBJ2-1	TGTGCCAGCAGTTTAGCGCTAGCGTTGAATGAGCAGTTCTTC	CASSLALALNEQFF
TRBV29-1	NA	NA	TRBJ2-1	TGCAGCGTGAAGCGGCCCTCCTACAATGAGCAGTTCTTC	CSVKRPSYNEQFF
TRBV5-1	NA	TRBD1	TRBJ2-7	TGCGCCAGCAGCTTGGAGAAGGGACAGCTTACCTACGAGCAGTACTTC	CASSLEKGQLTYEQYF
TRBV5-4	NA	NA	TRBJ2-5	TGTGCCAGCAGCTGGTCGGGGATTGAAGAGACCCAGTACTTC	CASSWSGIEETQYF
TRBV7-2	many	NA	TRBJ2-7	TGTGCCAGCATCCCCATAGGGGCCTACGAGCAGTACTTC	CASIPIGAYEQYF
TRBV28	many	NA	TRBJ1-2	TGTGCCAGCAGTTCACAAAAAACGAATTACAGGGCTGGCGGCTACACCTTC	CASSSQKTNYRAGGYTF
TRBV19	few	TRBD2	TRBJ2-1	TGTGCCAGTAGTACTATAGCGGGTTACAATGAGCAGTTCTTC	CASSTIAGYNEQFF